This T cell receptor (beta chain) was documented in a study of shared clonotypes between healthy human individuals. CDR1 is SGHAT and CDR2 is FQNNGV in the germline V gene. CDR3 length: 16 residues. The V segment lost 5 bases and the J segment 3 bases; nucleotides outside the gene matches: 11. In the original analysis: Filtering differed for immunoSEQ, which gave only junction sequences without quality scores. Some clones are missing from TCRdb's copy, which holds only in-frame ones; the method was immunoSEQ multiplex PCR. Clone size and V and J calls were adopted from that table, with D and trimming inferred from the DNA. Here the sample spans some 2,000,000 clones, 85% to 95% being singletons.

V gene TRBV11-2 combines with J gene TRBJ2-5; 8 bases are shared with TRBD2. The sequence derives from a young man in good health. Source material: naive CD4+ T cells sorted from blood. Subset described: CD45RA+ positively selected. This CDR3 is CASSPPRRGDEETQYF. Here the CDR3 DNA reads TGTGCCAGCAGCCCTCCGCGGCGGGGGGACGAAGAGACCCAGTACTTC.